The 19 T cell receptor beta chains below come from one sample, sequenced in a study of lymphopenia after photon versus proton radiotherapy. Data came from immunoSEQ multiplex PCR; TCRdb stores just in-frame clones and leaves some out. The data contain roughly 30,000 clones, around 85% of them singletons. The material was peripheral blood, obtained from a patient treated with photon-based radiotherapy. Receptors originate from a man in his forties or fifties with gastric cancer.

V gene TRBV11-2 combines with J gene TRBJ2-3; D call uncertain. Germline V gives CDR1 SGHAT, CDR2 FQNNGV. The CDR3 covers 11 residues. The germline V and J ends were trimmed by 4 bases and 10 bases, with 9 bases remaining between them. In DNA, the CDR3 is TGTGCCAGCAGCTCTAGTTTGGCGCAGTATTTT. Translating gives CASSSSLAQYF.

This clone has only a few counts. The chain couples TRBV5-1 to TRBJ2-3, with 7 bases matching TRBD2. The V gene's germline CDR1 is SGHRS and CDR2 YFSETQ. CDR3 size: 15 residues. The V gene end was trimmed by 1 base and the J gene end by 4 bases; junction bases not matched to a gene: 6. In DNA, the CDR3 is TGCGCCAGCAGCTTGCGAGCGGGGTCGGCAGATACGCAGTATTTT. Protein: CASSLRAGSADTQYF.

The gene calls are TRBV9 and TRBJ2-1; D not certain. V shed 1 base and J shed 4 bases, with 6 bases lying between them. The germline V gene encodes CDR1 SGDLS and CDR2 YYNGEE. The CDR3 totals 13 residues. DNA for the CDR3: TGTGCCAGCAGCGTACGACAATACAATGAGCAGTTCTTC. The encoded protein is CASSVRQYNEQFF.

The chain carries TRBV2 and TRBJ2-7; D is possibly TRBD1 or TRBD2 (5 bases each). Trimming shortened V by 3 bases and J by 9 bases, and 12 bases separated the two germline ends. The CDR3 is 12 amino acids. The V gene's germline CDR1 is SNHLY and CDR2 FYNNEI. CDR3 region: CASSEERGVQYV. CDR3 nucleotide sequence: TGTGCCAGCAGTGAGGAAAGGGGAGTGCAGTACGTC.

The V call is TRBV30, the J call TRBJ1-1; D not certain. Germline CDR1 GTSNPN, CDR2 SVGIG (reference sequence). V shed 0 bases and J shed 7 bases, with 18 bases lying between them. This CDR3 spans 15 amino acids. CDR3 amino acids: CAWSVMGLPWYEAFF. In DNA form, the CDR3 reads TGTGCCTGGAGTGTAATGGGCCTCCCGTGGTATGAAGCTTTCTTT.

The V gene is TRBV14, the J gene TRBJ2-7; D unclear. V lost 1 base, J lost 4 bases, and 8 bases lay in between. Germline CDR1 and CDR2: SGHDN and FVKESK. The CDR3 spans 13 residues. The CDR3 reads CASSQVRGYEQYF. The CDR3 DNA is TGTGCCAGCAGCCAAGTACGAGGTTACGAGCAGTACTTC.

This chain joins TRBV14 and TRBJ1-1, with D tentatively TRBD1 (5 bases). Germline CDR1 is SGHDN and CDR2 is FVKESK. Trimming left V 4 bases short and J 7 bases short, with 19 bases between. There are 15 residues in the CDR3. The CDR3 loop is CASSLIPGADGEAFF. For the CDR3, the DNA is TGTGCCAGCAGCCTCATACCCGGGGCCGATGGTGAAGCTTTCTTT.

The chain joins TRBV7-6 to TRBJ2-7; 8 bases are a match to TRBD1. CDR1 SGHVS and CDR2 FNYEAQ come from the germline V gene. This CDR3 has 16 residues. Unmatched junction bases numbered 11, after V lost 5 bases and J lost 2 bases. The CDR3 region is CASSVGQGQFTYEQYF. The CDR3 nucleotides read TGTGCCAGCAGCGTCGGACAGGGTCAATTTACCTACGAGCAGTACTTC.

V gene TRBV6-1 combines with J gene TRBJ2-7; no clear D. V lost 6 bases, J lost 3 bases, and 3 bases lay in between. The CDR3 sequence is 10 residues long. Per germline, CDR1 MNHNS and CDR2 SASEGT. The CDR3 DNA reads TGTGCCAGCAGACGCTACGAGCAGTACTTC. Amino acids: CASRRYEQYF.

The V call is TRBV9, the J call TRBJ2-7; TRBD2 matches 10 bases. V was pared by 4 bases and J by 0 bases, with 7 bases of the junction left unmatched. The CDR3 spans 16 residues. Germline loops: CDR1 SGDLS, CDR2 YYNGEE. The CDR3 DNA follows: TGTGCCAGCAGCTTAGGGAGCGGGGGGGTCTCCTACGAGCAGTACTTC. Translation: CASSLGSGGVSYEQYF.

This clone was detected only once. The genes are TRBV4-1 and TRBJ2-1; possibly TRBD1 for D (6 bases). Germline V gene sequence: CDR1 MGHRA, CDR2 YSYEKL. Trimming removed 1 base at V and 0 bases at J, with 19 bases between. The CDR3 runs 19 residues. This chain's CDR3 is CASSQGNLRGKSSYNEQFF. CDR3 in DNA: TGCGCCAGCAGCCAAGGGAACCTTAGGGGGAAGAGCTCCTACAATGAGCAGTTCTTC.

J is TRBJ2-5 and V is TRBV4-3; maybe TRBD2 (6 bases). The J call may be incorrect, as the DNA end agrees better with TRBJ2-7. The V gene's germline CDR1 is LGHNA and CDR2 YSLEER. The CDR3 loop spans 18 amino acids. The CDR3 DNA sequence: TGCGCCAGCAGCCAAGATCTTGGCGGACTGGGGGGAAAGATCGAGCAGTACTTC. Its protein product is CASSQDLGGLGGKIEQYF.

The chain recombines TRBV18 with TRBJ2-7; TRBD2 might be the D (6 bases). Germline V gene lookup returns CDR1 KGHSH and CDR2 LQKENI. This CDR3 has 14 amino acids. The V end lost 3 bases, the J end lost 2 bases, and 11 bases lay between the germline ends. The CDR3 coding sequence is TGTGCCAGCTCACCGACCGGCGGGACCTACGAGCAGTACTTC. As protein: CASSPTGGTYEQYF.

This chain joins TRBV29-1 and TRBJ1-3; unclear D gene. The V gene lost 2 bases and the J gene lost 0 bases, with 8 bases spanning the gap. Germline CDR1 reads SQVTM; CDR2 reads ANQGSEA. CDR3 length: 14 residues. The CDR3 DNA is TGCAGCGTTGAACACCCTAACTCTGGAAACACCATATATTTT. Amino acids: CSVEHPNSGNTIYF.

The rearrangement joins TRBV5-1 to TRBJ1-1; tentatively, D is TRBD1 (5 bases). Per germline, CDR1 SGHRS and CDR2 YFSETQ. This CDR3 has 14 amino acids. Trimming left V 3 bases short and J 6 bases short, with 15 bases between. DNA of the CDR3: TGCGCCAGCAGCTGGGATCCACAGGTCCCTGAAGCTTTCTTT. This sequence encodes CASSWDPQVPEAFF.

The chain has TRBV5-1 and TRBJ2-1; 9 bases are shared with TRBD1. The length of the CDR3 is 15 residues. Germline CDR1 reads SGHRS; CDR2 reads YFSETQ. V was clipped by 7 bases and J by 3 bases; unmatched bases: 8. Here the CDR3 DNA reads TGCGCCAGCTCCAACCGGGACAGGGTCTACAATGAGCAGTTCTTC. It encodes CASSNRDRVYNEQFF.

The gene calls are TRBV6-4 and TRBJ2-1, with D unresolved. Germline V gives CDR1 MRHNA, CDR2 SNTAGT. The CDR3 extends over 15 amino acids. The V end was cut by 2 bases, the J end by 0 bases, with 8 bases between. DNA of the CDR3: TGTGCCAGCAGTGACGTTGTGAGCTCCTACAATGAGCAGTTCTTC. Amino acids: CASSDVVSSYNEQFF.

The chain joins TRBV5-1 to TRBJ2-5; D is perhaps TRBD2 (5 bases). This CDR3 is 14 amino acids long. Germline assignment: CDR1 SGHRS and CDR2 YFSETQ. V was shortened by 0 bases and J by 5 bases, with 11 bases between the two germline ends. The CDR3, as DNA: TGCGCCAGCAGCTTGGGGTCCGGGATTGAGACCCAGTACTTC. It codes for CASSLGSGIETQYF.

Only one count was recorded for this clone. The chain uses TRBV5-1 and TRBJ2-3; a weak D match, TRBD1 (6 bases). The CDR3 spans 14 residues. The V end was cut by 1 base, the J end by 6 bases, with 12 bases between. In germline, CDR1 is SGHRS, CDR2 YFSETQ. The CDR3 bases are TGCGCCAGCAGCTTGCCGGACAGCCGGGATACGCAGTATTTT. Its protein is CASSLPDSRDTQYF.